The clone carrying this T cell receptor beta chain was seen many times. What it binds is not known. TCRdb re-called the PCR reads with MiXCR, one entry per CDR3 protein. The data contain 300,000 to 350,000 distinct CDR3 sequences, 20% to 25% of them singletons. This CDR3 contains 13 residues. Trimming removed 1 base at V and 9 bases at J, with 10 bases between. CDR1 and CDR2 from the germline V gene are PRHDT and FYEKMQ (reference sequence). The record originates from a study of molecular identifiers for immune sequencing clone quantification. Broader study findings: Spiked Jurkat TCR RNA equivalent to one cell was reportedly detectable in approximately 970,000 naive cells.

Each library that profiled naive CD8 cells came from 20,000 to 1,000,000 sorted cells with 10%, 30% or 50% RNA. The receptor comes from a human donor in good health. Some libraries in this study had Jurkat cell RNA spiked in. The genes are TRBV13 and TRBJ2-1; no clear D. Sequenced input: naive CD8+ T cells from blood, with Jurkat cell RNA spiked in. Specified subset: FACS-sorted CD8+CD4-CCR7+CD45RA+ naive T cells. CDR3 DNA sequence: TGTGCCAGCAGCTTAGTTCACGGCGGTGAGCAGTTCTTC. Translated, it gives CASSLVHGGEQFF.